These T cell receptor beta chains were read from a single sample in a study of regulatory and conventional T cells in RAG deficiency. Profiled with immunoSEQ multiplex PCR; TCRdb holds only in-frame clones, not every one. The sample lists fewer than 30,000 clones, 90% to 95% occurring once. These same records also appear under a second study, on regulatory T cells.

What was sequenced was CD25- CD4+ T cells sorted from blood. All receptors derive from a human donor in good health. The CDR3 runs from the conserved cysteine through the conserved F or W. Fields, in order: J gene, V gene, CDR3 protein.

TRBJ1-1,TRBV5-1,CASSSERTVNSEAFF
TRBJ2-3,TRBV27,CASSETSGSGTDTQYF
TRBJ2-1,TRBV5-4,CASSPPGSPGYNEQFF
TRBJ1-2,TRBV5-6,CASRPGVTGGYTF
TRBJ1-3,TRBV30,CAWTGVSGNTIYF
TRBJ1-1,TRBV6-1,CASKAGGARTEAFF
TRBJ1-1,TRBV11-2,CASSLDGTPNTEAFF
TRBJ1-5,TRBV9,CASSVPGQATQPQHF
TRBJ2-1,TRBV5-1,CASSPSGGSSYNEQFF
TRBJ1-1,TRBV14,CASSQDAGQRKAFF
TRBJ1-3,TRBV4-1,CASSQSPPPQARNTIYF
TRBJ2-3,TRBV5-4,CASSSGTGATDTQYF
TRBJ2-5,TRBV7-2,CASSPPGLVETQYF
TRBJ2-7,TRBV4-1,CASSQNNGGSYEQYF
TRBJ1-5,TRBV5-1,CASSQTGSSNQPQHF
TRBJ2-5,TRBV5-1,CASSLGTGQETQYF
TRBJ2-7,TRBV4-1,CASSQPDRPTYEQYF
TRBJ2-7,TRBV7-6,CASSLARGGEQYF
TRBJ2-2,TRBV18,CASSPGLAEKTGELFF
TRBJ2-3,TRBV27,CASSVPGGRGTDTQYF
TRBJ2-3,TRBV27,CASSSGSTDTQYF
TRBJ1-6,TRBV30,CAWSGQGGNSPLHF